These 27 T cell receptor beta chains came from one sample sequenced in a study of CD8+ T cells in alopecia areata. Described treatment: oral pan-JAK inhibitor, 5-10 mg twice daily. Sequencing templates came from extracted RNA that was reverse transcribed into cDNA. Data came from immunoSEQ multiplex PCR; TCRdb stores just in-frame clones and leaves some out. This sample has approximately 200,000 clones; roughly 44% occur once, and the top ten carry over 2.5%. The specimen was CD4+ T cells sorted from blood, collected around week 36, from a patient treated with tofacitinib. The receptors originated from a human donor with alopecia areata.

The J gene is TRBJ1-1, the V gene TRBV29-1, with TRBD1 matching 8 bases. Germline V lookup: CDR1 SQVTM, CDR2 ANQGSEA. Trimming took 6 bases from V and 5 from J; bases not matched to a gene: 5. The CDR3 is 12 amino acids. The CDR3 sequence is CSVRTGRTEAFF. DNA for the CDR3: TGCAGCGTCCGGACAGGGAGGACTGAAGCTTTCTTT.

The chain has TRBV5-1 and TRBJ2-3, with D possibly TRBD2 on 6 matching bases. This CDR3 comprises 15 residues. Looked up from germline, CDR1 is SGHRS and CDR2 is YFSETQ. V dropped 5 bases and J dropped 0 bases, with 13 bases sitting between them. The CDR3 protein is CASRWGEISTDTQYF. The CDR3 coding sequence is TGCGCCAGCAGATGGGGGGAGATTAGCACAGATACGCAGTATTTT.

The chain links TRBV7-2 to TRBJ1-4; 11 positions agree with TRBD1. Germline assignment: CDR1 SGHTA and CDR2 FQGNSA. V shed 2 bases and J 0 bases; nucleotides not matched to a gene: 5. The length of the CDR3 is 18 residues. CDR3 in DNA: TGTGCCAGCAGCTTACACCGGGACAGGGGGACAACTAATGAAAAACTGTTTTTT. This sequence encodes CASSLHRDRGTTNEKLFF.

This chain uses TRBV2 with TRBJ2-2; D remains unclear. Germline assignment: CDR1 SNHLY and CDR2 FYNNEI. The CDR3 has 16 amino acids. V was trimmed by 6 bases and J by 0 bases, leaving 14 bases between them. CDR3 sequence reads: CASSRPRATNTGELFF. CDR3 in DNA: TGTGCCAGCAGCCGCCCCCGAGCGACGAACACCGGGGAGCTGTTTTTT. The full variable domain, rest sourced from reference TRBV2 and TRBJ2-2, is EPEVTQTPSHQVTQMGQEVILRCVPISNHLYFYWYRQILGQKVEFLVSFYNNEISEKSEIFDDQFSVERPDGSNFTLKIRSTKLEDSAMYFCASSRPRATNTGELFFGEGSRLTVL.

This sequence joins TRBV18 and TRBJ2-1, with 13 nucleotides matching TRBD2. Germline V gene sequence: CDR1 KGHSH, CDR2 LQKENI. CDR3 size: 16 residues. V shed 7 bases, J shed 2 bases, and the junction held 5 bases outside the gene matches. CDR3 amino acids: CASCPGTSGTYNEQFF. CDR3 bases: TGTGCCAGCTGCCCCGGGACTAGCGGGACCTACAATGAGCAGTTCTTC.

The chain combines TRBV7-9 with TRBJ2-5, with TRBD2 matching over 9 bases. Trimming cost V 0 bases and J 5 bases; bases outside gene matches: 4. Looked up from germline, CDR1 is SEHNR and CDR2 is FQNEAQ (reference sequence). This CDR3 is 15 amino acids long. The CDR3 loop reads CASSLAAGGMETQYF. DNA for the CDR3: TGTGCCAGCAGCTTAGCCGCGGGAGGGATGGAGACCCAGTACTTC. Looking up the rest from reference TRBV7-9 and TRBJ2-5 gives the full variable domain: DTGVSQNPRHKITKRGQNVTFRCDPISEHNRLYWYRQTLGQGPEFLTYFQNEAQLEKSRLLSDRFSAERPKGSFSTLEIQRTEQGDSAMYLCASSLAAGGMETQYFGPGTRLLVL.

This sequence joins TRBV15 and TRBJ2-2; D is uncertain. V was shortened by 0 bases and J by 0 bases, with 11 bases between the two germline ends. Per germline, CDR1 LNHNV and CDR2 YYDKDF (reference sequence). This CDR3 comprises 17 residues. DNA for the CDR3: TGTGCCACCAGCAGAGATCCGGTAGCAGCGAACACCGGGGAGCTGTTTTTT. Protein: CATSRDPVAANTGELFF.

CDR3: CASSSIREGPQHF. In nucleotides, the CDR3 is TGTGCCAGCAGCTCGATCAGGGAGGGGCCCCAGCATTTT. This chain links TRBV7-2 with TRBJ1-5; maybe TRBD1 (5 bases). The V and J ends lost 4 bases and 9 bases respectively, with 13 bases between them. Looked up from germline, CDR1 is SGHTA and CDR2 is FQGNSA. CDR3 length equals 13 residues. Using reference TRBV7-2 and TRBJ1-5 for the parts outside the CDR3, the full variable domain is GAGVSQSPSNKVTEKGKDVELRCDPISGHTALYWYRQSLGQGLEFLIYFQGNSAPDKSGLPSDRFSAERTGGSVSTLTIQRTQQEDSAVYLCASSSIREGPQHFGDGTRLSIL.

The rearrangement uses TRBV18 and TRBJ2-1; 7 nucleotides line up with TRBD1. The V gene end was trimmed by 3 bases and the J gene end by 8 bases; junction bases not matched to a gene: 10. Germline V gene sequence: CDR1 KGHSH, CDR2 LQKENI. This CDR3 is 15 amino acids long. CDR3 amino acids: CASSPQGQSSHEQFF. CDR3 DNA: TGTGCCAGCTCACCTCAGGGACAGTCCTCCCATGAGCAGTTCTTC.

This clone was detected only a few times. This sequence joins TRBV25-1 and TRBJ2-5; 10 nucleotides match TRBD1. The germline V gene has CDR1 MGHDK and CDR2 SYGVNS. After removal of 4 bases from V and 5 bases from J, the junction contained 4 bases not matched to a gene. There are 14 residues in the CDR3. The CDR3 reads CASSADRGPETQYF. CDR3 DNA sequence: TGTGCCAGCAGTGCAGACAGGGGGCCGGAGACCCAGTACTTC.

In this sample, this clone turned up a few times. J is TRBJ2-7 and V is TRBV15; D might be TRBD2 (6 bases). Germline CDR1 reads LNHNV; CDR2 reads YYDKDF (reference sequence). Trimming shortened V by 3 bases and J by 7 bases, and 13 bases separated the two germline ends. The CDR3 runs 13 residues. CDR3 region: CATSRGTEGEQYF. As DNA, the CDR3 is TGTGCCACCAGCAGGGGGACGGAGGGGGAGCAGTACTTC.

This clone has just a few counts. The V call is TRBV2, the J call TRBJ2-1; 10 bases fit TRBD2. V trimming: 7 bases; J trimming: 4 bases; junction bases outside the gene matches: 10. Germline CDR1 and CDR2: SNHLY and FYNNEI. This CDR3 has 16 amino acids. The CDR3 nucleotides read TGTGCCAGCACTCTACCGGGACTAGCGAATTACAATGAGCAGTTCTTC. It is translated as CASTLPGLANYNEQFF.

The CDR3: CASSSRVGNALVYGYTF. The CDR3, as DNA: TGTGCCAGCAGCAGCCGGGTGGGGAATGCCTTAGTCTATGGCTACACCTTC. The chain is built from TRBV7-8 and TRBJ1-2; D ambiguous. Germline CDR1 SGHVS, CDR2 FQNEAQ. There are 17 residues in the CDR3. V lost 5 bases and J 4 bases, leaving 23 bases between the germline ends.

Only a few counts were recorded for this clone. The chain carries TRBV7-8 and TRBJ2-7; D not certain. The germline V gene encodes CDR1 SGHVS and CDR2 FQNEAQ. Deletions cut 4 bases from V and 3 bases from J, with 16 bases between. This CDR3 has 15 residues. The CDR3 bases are TGTGCCAGCAGCTCACCTGGTGGGTTCCGCTACGAGCAGTACTTC. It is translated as CASSSPGGFRYEQYF.

CDR3 bases: TGTGCCAGCAGTTACGATCGGAACACCATATATTTT. Protein sequence: CASSYDRNTIYF. The chain recombines TRBV6-5 with TRBJ1-3, with no clear D. Trimming shortened V by 2 bases and J by 7 bases, and 6 bases separated the two germline ends. The germline V gene has CDR1 MNHEY and CDR2 SVGAGI. The CDR3 has 12 residues.

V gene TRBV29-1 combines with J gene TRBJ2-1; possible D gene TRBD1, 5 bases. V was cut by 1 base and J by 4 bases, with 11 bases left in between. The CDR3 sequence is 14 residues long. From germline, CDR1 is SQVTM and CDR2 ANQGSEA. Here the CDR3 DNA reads TGCAGCGTTGAAGGGGGCTGGGTTTACAATGAGCAGTTCTTC. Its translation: CSVEGGWVYNEQFF.

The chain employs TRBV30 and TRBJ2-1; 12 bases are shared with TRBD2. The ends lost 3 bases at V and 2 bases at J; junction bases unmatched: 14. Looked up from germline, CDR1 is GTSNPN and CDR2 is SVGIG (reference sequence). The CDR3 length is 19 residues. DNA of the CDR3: TGTGCCTGGAGGGGGTTCGTGGCTAGCGGGAGGGCCCCCTACAATGAGCAGTTCTTC. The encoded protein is CAWRGFVASGRAPYNEQFF.

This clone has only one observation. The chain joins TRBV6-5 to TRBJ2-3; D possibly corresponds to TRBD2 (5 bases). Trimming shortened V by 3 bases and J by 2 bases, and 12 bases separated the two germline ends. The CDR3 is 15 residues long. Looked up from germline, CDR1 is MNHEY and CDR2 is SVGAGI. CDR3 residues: CASSYEDSLTDTQYF. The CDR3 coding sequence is TGTGCCAGCAGTTATGAGGACTCCCTCACAGATACGCAGTATTTT.

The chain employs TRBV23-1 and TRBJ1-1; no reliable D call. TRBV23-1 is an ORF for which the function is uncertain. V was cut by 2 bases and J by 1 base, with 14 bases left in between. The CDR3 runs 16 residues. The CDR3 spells CASSQKPRVGNTEAFF. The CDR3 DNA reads TGCGCCAGCAGTCAAAAGCCACGGGTGGGGAACACTGAAGCTTTCTTT.

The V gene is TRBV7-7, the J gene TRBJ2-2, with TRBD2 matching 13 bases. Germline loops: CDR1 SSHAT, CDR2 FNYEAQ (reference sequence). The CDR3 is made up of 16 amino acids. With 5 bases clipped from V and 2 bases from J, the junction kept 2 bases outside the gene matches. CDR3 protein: CASSKGLAGNTGELFF. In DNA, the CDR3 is TGTGCCAGCAGCAAGGGACTAGCGGGAAACACCGGGGAGCTGTTTTTT.

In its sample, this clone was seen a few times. The CDR3 DNA reads as TGTGCCAGCAGCTTAGGGGGAGGGACTAGCCGCAATGAGCAGTTCTTC. It yields the protein CASSLGGGTSRNEQFF. V usage is TRBV11-1 and J usage is TRBJ2-1; 9 bases map to TRBD2. Looked up from germline, CDR1 is SGHAT and CDR2 is FQDESV (reference sequence). V gave up 1 base and J gave up 6 bases; unmatched junction bases: 7. CDR3 size: 16 residues.

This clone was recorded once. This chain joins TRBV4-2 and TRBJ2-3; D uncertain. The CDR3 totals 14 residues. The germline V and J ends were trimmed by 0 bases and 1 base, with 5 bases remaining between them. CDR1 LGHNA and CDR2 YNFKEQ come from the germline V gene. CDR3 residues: CASSQDGGTDTQYF. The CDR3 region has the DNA TGTGCCAGCAGCCAAGATGGGGGCACAGATACGCAGTATTTT.

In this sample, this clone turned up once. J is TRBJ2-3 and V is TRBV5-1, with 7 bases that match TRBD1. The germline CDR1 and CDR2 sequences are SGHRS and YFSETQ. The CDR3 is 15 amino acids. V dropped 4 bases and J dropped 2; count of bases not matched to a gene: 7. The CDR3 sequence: CASSGGQPYTDTQYF. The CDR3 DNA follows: TGCGCCAGCAGCGGGGGACAGCCGTACACAGATACGCAGTATTTT. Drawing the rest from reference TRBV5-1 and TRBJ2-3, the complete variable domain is KAGVTQTPRYLIKTRGQQVTLSCSPISGHRSVSWYQQTPGQGLQFLFEYFSETQRNKGNFPGRFSGRQFSNSRSEMNVSTLELGDSALYLCASSGGQPYTDTQYFGPGTRLTVL.

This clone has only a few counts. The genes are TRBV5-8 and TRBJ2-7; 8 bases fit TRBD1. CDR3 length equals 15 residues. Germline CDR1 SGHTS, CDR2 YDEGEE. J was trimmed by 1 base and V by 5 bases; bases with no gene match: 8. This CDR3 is CASRKGQGESYEQYF. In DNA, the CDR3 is TGTGCCAGCAGGAAAGGACAGGGCGAGTCCTACGAGCAGTACTTC.

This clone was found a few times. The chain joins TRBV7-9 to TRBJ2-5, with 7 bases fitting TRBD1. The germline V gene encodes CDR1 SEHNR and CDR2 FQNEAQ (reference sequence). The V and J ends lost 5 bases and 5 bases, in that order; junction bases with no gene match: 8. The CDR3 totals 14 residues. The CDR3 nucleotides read TGTGCCAGCAGCCCGACAGGGAGACGGGAGACCCAGTACTTC. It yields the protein CASSPTGRRETQYF.

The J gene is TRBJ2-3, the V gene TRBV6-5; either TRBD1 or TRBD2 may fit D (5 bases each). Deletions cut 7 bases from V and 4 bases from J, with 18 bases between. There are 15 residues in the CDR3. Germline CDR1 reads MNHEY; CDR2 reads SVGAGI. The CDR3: CASNYRDPAADTQYF. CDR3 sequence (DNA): TGTGCCAGCAACTACCGGGACCCGGCAGCAGATACGCAGTATTTT.

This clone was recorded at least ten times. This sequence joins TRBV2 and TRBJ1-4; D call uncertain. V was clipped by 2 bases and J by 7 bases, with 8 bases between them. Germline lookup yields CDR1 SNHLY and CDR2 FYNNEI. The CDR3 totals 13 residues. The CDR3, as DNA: TGTGCCAGCAGTGAATTAGAGGCTGAAAAACTGTTTTTT. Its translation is CASSELEAEKLFF.